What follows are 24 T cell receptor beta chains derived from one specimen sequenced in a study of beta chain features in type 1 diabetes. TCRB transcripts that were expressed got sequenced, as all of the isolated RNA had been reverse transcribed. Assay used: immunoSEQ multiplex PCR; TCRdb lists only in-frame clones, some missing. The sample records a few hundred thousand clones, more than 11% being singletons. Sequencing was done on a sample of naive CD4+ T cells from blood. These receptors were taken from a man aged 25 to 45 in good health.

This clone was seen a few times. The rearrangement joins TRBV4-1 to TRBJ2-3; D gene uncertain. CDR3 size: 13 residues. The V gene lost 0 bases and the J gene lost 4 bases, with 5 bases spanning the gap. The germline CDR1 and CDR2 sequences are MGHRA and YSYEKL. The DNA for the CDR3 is TGCGCCAGCAGCCAAGAGAGCCCAGATACGCAGTATTTT. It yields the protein CASSQESPDTQYF.

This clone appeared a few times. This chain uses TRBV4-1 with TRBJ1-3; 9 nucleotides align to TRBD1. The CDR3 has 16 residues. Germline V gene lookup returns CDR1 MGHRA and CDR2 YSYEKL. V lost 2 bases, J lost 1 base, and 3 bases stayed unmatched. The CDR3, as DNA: TGCGCCAGCAGCCAACCGGGACAGGGATCTGGAAACACCATATATTTT. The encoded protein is CASSQPGQGSGNTIYF.

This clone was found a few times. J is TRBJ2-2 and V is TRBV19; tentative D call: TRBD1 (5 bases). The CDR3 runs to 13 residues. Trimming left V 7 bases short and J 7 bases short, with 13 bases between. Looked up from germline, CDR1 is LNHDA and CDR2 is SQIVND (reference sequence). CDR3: CASIGRANGELFF. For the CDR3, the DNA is TGTGCCAGTATTGGCAGGGCCAACGGGGAGCTGTTTTTT.

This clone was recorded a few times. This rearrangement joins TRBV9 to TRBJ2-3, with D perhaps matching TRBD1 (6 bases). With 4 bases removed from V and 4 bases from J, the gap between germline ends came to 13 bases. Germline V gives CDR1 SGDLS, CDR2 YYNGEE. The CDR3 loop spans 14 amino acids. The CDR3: CASSLRGSPDTQYF. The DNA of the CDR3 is TGTGCCAGCAGCCTAAGGGGGTCCCCAGATACGCAGTATTTT.

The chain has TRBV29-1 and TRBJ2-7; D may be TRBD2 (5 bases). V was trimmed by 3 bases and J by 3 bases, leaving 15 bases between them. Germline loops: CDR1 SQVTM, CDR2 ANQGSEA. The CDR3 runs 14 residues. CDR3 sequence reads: CSVDPGGGYYEQYF. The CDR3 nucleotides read TGCAGCGTTGACCCAGGTGGCGGGTACTACGAGCAGTACTTC.

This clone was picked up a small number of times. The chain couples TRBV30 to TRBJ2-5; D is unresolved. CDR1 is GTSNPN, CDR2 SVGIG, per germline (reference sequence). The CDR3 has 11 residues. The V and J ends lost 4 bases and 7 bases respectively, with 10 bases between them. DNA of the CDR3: TGTGCCTGGACGGTATCGCGGACCCAGTACTTC. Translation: CAWTVSRTQYF.

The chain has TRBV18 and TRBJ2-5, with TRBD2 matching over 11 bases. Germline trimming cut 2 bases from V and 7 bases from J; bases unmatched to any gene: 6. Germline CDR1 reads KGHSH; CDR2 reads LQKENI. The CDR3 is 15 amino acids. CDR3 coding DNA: TGTGCCAGCTCACCAGGGACTAGCGGTCCAGGGACCCAGTACTTC. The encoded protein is CASSPGTSGPGTQYF.

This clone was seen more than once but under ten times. The CDR3 spells CASSTDRGNYEQYF. The CDR3 DNA reads as TGTGCCAGCAGCACTGACAGGGGAAATTACGAGCAGTACTTC. The chain carries TRBV9 and TRBJ2-7, with 8 positions matching TRBD1. The trim removed 4 bases at V and 4 bases at J, leaving 7 bases unmatched. CDR1 and CDR2 from the germline V gene are SGDLS and YYNGEE. This CDR3 has 14 amino acids.

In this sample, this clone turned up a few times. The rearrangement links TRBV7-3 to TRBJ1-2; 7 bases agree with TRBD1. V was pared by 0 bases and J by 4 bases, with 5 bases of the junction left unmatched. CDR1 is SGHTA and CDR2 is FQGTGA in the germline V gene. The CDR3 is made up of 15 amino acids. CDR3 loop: CASSLTGGDGYGYTF. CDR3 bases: TGTGCCAGCAGCTTAACAGGGGGCGACGGCTATGGCTACACCTTC.

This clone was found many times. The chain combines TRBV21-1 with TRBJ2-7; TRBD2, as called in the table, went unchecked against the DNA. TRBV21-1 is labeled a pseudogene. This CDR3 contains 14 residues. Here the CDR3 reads CASSRTSGCYEQYV. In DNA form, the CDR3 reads TGTGCCAGCAGCAGGACTAGCGGTTGTTACGAGCAGTACGTC.

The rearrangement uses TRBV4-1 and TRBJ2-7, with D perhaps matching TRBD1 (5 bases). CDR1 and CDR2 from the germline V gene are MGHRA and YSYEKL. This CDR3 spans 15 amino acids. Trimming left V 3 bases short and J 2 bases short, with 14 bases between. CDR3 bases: TGCGCCAGCAGCCATCGCTCGACAGTTACCTACGAGCAGTACGTC. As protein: CASSHRSTVTYEQYV.

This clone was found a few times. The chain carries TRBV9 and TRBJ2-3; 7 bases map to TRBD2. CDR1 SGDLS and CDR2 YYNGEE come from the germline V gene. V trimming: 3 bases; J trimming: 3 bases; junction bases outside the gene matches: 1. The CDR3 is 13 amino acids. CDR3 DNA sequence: TGTGCCAGCAGCGATAGCGGGACAGATACGCAGTATTTT. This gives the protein CASSDSGTDTQYF.

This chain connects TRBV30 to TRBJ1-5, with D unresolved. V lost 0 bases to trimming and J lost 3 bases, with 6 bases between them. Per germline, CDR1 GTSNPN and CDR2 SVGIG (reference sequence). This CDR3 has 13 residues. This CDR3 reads CAWSVEFNQPQHF. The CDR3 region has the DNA TGTGCCTGGAGTGTAGAGTTCAATCAGCCCCAGCATTTT.

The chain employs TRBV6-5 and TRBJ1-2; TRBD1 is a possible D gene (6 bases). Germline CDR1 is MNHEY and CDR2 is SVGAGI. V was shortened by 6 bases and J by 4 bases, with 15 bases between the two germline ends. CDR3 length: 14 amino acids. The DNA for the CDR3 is TGTGCCAGCAGGAGACCAGACAGGAGCTATGGCTACACCTTC. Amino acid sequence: CASRRPDRSYGYTF.

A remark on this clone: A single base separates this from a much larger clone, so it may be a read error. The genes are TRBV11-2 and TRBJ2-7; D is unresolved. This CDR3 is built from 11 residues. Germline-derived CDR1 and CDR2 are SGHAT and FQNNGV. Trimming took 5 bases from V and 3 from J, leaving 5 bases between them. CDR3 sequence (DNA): TGTGCCAGCAGCCAAATCTACGAGCAGTACTTC. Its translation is CASSQIYEQYF.

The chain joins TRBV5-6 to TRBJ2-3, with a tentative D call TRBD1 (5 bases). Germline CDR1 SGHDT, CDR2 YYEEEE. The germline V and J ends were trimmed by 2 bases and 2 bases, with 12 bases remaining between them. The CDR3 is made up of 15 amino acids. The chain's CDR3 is CASSFFDRPTDTQYF. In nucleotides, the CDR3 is TGTGCCAGCAGCTTTTTCGACAGACCCACAGATACGCAGTATTTT.

The CDR3 spells CASTAGGFGNIQYF. The CDR3 region has the DNA TGTGCCAGCACGGCGGGGGGATTTGGAAACATTCAGTACTTC. The chain joins TRBV9 to TRBJ2-4, with 8 bases lining up with TRBD2. The CDR3 runs 14 residues. Germline trimming cut 6 bases from V and 6 bases from J; bases unmatched to any gene: 8. Germline lookup yields CDR1 SGDLS and CDR2 YYNGEE.

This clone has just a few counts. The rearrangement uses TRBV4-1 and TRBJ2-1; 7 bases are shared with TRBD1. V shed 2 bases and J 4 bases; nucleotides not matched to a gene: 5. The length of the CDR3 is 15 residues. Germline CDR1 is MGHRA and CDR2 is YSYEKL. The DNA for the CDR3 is TGCGCCAGCAGCCAACAGACAGGGTATTACAATGAGCAGTTCTTC. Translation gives CASSQQTGYYNEQFF.

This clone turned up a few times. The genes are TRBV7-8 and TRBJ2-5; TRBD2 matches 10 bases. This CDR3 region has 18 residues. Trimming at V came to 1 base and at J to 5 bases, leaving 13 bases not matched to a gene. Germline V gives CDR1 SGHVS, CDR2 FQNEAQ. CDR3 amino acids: CASSLGSGSGGLTETQYF. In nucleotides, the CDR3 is TGTGCCAGCAGCTTAGGAAGTGGTAGCGGGGGGTTGACCGAGACCCAGTACTTC.

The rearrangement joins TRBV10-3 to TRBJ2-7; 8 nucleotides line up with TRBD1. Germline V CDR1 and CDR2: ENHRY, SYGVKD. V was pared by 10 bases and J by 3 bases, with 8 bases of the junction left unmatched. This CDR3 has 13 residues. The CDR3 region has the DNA TGTGCCACGCGGCAGGGGGCCGGCTACGAGCAGTACTTC. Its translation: CATRQGAGYEQYF.

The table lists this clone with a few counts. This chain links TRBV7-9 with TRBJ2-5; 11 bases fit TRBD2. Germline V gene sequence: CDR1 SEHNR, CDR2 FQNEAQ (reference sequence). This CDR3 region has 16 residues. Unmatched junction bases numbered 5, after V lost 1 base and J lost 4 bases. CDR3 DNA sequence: TGTGCCAGCAGCTTAGGCCGCCTAGCGGGGGGAGAGACCCAGTACTTC. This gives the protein CASSLGRLAGGETQYF. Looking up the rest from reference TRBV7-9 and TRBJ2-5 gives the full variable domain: DTGVSQNPRHKITKRGQNVTFRCDPISEHNRLYWYRQTLGQGPEFLTYFQNEAQLEKSRLLSDRFSAERPKGSFSTLEIQRTEQGDSAMYLCASSLGRLAGGETQYFGPGTRLLVL.

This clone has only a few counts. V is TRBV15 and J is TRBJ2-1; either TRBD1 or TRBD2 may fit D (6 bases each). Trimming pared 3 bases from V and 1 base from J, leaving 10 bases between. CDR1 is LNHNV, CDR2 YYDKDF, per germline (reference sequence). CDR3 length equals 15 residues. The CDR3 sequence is CATSRKGGSYNEQFF. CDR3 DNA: TGTGCCACCAGCAGGAAAGGGGGGTCCTACAATGAGCAGTTCTTC.

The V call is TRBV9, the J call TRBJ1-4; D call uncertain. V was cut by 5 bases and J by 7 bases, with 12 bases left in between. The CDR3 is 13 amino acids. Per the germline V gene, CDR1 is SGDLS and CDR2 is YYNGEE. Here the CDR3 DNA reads TGTGCCAGCAGTCCGGGTAAGGGTGAAAAACTGTTTTTT. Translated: CASSPGKGEKLFF. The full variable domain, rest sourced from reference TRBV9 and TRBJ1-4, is DSGVTQTPKHLITATGQRVTLRCSPRSGDLSVYWYQQSLDQGLQFLIQYYNGEERAKGNILERFSAQQFPDLHSELNLSSLELGDSALYFCASSPGKGEKLFFGSGTQLSVL.

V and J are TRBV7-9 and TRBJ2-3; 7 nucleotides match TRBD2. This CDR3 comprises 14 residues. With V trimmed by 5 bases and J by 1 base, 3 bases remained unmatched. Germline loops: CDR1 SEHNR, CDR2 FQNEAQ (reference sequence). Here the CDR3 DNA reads TGTGCCAGCAGCAGAACTAGCGGCACAGATACGCAGTATTTT. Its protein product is CASSRTSGTDTQYF.